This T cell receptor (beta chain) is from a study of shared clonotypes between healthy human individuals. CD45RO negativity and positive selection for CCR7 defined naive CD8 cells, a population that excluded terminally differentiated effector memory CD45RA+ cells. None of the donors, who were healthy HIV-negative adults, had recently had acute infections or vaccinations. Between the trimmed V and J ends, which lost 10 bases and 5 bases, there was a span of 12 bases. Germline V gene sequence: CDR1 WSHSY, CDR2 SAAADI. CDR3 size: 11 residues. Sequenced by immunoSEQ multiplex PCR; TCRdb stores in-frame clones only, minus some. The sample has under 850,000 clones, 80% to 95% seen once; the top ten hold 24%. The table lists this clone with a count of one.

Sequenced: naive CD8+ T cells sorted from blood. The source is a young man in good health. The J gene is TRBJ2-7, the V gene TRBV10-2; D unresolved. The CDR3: CATSEPHEQYF. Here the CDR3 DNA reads TGCGCCACCTCCGAACCCCACGAGCAGTACTTC.